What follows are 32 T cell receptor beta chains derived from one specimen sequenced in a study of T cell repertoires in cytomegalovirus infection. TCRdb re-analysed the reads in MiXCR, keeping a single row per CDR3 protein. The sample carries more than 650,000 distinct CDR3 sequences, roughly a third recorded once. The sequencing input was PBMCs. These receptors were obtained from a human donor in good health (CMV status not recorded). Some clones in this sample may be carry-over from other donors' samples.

The CDR3 region has the DNA TGTGCCAGCAGCGTAGCCCTCGGAGACTTGAATGAGCAGTTCTTC. Amino acids: CASSVALGDLNEQFF. The rearrangement joins TRBV9 to TRBJ2-1; no definite D call. Trimming shortened V by 0 bases and J by 7 bases, and 14 bases separated the two germline ends. This CDR3 contains 15 residues. Germline lookup yields CDR1 SGDLS and CDR2 YYNGEE.

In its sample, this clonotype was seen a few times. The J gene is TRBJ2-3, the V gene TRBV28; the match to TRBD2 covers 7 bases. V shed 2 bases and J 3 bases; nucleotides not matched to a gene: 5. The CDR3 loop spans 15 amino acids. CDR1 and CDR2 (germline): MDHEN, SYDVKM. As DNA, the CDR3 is TGTGCCAGCAGTTTAGATCCTAGCGGAACAGATACGCAGTATTTT. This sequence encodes CASSLDPSGTDTQYF.

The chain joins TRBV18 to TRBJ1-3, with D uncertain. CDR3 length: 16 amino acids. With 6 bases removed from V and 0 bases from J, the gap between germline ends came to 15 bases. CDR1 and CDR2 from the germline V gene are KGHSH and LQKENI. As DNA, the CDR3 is TGTGCCAGCTCTATCCTACAGCAGAACTCTGGAAACACCATATATTTT. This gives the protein CASSILQQNSGNTIYF.

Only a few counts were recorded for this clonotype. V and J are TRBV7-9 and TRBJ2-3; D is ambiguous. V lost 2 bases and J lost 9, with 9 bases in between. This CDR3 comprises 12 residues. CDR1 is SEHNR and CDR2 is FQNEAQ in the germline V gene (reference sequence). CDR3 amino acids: CASSLHQETQYF. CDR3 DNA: TGTGCCAGCAGCTTACACCAGGAGACGCAGTATTTT.

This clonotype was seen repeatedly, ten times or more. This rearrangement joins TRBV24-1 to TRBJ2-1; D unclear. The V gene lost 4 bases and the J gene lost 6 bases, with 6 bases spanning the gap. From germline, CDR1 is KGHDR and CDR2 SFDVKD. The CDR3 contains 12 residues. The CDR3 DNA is TGTGCCACCAGTGACCCCGGCAATGAGCAGTTCTTC. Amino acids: CATSDPGNEQFF.

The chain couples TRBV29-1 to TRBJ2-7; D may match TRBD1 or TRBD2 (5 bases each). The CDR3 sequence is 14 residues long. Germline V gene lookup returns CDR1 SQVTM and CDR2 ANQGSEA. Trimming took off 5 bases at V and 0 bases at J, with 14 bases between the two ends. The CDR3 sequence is CSVKGTASSYEQYF. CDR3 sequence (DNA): TGCAGCGTTAAGGGGACGGCCAGCTCCTACGAGCAGTACTTC.

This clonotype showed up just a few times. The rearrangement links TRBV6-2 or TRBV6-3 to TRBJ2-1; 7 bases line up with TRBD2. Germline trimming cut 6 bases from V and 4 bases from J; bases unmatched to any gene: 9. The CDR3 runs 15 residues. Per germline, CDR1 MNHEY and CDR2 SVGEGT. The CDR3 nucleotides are TGTGCCAGCAGCCTTCTCCAACTAGCGTACAATGAGCAGTTCTTC. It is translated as CASSLLQLAYNEQFF.

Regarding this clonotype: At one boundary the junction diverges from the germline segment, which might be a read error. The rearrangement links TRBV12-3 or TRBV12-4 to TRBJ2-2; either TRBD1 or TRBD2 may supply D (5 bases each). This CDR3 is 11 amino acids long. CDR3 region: CASSPLGEPFF. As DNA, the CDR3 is TGTGCCAGCAGTCCTTTAGGGGAGCCGTTTTTT.

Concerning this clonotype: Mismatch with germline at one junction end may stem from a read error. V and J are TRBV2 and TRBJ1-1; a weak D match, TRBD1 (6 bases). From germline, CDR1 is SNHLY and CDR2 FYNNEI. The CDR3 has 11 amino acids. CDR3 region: CASTDFSGHLF. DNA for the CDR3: TGTGCCAGCACGGATTTTTCGGGACACCTATTT.

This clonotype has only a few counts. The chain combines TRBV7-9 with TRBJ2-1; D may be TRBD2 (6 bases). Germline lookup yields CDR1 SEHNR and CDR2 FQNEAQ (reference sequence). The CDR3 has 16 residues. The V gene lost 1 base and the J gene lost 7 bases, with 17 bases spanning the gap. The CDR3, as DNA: TGTGCCAGCAGCTTAGGGACAAAAGGCGGGATAAATGAGCAGTTCTTC. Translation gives CASSLGTKGGINEQFF. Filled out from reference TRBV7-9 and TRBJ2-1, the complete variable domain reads DTGVSQNPRHKITKRGQNVTFRCDPISEHNRLYWYRQTLGQGPEFLTYFQNEAQLEKSRLLSDRFSAERPKGSFSTLEIQRTEQGDSAMYLCASSLGTKGGINEQFFGPGTRLTVL.

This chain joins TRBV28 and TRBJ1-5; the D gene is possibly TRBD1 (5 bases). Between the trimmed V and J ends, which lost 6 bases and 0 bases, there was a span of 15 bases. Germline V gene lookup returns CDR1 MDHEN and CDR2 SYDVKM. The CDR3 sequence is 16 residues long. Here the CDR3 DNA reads TGTGCCAGCAGCTATGGGACCGAGTATAGCAATCAGCCCCAGCATTTT. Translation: CASSYGTEYSNQPQHF.

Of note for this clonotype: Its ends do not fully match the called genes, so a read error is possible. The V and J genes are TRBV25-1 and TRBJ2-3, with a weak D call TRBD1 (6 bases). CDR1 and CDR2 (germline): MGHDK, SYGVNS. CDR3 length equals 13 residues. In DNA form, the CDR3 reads TGTGCCAGCGGAGCAGGGGAAACAGATACGCATTATTTT. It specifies CASGAGETDTHYF.

The chain's CDR3 is CASGGVQGPGYGYTF. For the CDR3, the DNA is TGTGCCAGCGGGGGTGTACAGGGCCCCGGCTATGGCTACACCTTC. The chain carries TRBV5-8 and TRBJ1-2; TRBD1 is a possible D gene (6 bases). CDR1 and CDR2 from the germline V gene are SGHTS and YDEGEE. V was pared by 7 bases and J by 4 bases, with 20 bases between. This CDR3 has 15 residues.

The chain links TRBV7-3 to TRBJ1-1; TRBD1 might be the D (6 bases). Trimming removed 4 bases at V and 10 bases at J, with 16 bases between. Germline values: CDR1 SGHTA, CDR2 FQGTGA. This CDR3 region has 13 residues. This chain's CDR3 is CASSSRGGQLAFF. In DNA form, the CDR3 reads TGTGCCAGCAGCTCGCGAGGGGGGCAGCTAGCTTTCTTT.

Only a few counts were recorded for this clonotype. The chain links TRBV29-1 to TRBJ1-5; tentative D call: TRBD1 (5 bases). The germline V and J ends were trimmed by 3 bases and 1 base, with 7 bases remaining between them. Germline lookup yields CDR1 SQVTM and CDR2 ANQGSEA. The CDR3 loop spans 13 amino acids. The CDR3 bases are TGCAGCGTTGAGGAGGGGAGCAATCAGCCCCAGCATTTT. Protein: CSVEEGSNQPQHF.

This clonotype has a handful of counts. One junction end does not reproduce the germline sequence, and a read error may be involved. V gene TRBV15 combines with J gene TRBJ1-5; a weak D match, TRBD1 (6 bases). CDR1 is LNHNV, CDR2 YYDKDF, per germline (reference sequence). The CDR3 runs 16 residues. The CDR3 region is CATSSRGGSSNQPQHF. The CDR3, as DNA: TGTGCCACTAGCAGCAGGGGTGGTTCGAGCAATCAGCCCCAGCATTTT.

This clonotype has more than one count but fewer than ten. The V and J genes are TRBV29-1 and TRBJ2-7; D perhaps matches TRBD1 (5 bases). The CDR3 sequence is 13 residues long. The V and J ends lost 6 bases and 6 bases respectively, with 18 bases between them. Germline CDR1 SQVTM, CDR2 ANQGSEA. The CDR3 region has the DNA TGCAGCGTGTCAATGCAGGGAAGTCGCGAGCAGTACTTC. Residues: CSVSMQGSREQYF.

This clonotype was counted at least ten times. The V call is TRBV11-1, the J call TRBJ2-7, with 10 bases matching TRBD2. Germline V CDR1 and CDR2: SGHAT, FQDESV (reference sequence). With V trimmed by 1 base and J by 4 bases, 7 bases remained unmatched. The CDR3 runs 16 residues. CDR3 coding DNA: TGTGCCAGCAGCTTAGGCACTAGCGGGGACGAATACGAGCAGTACTTC. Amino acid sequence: CASSLGTSGDEYEQYF. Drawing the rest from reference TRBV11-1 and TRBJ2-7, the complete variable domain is EAEVAQSPRYKITEKSQAVAFWCDPISGHATLYWYRQILGQGPELLVQFQDESVVDDSQLPKDRFSAERLKGVDSTLKIQPAELGDSAMYLCASSLGTSGDEYEQYFGPGTRLTVT.

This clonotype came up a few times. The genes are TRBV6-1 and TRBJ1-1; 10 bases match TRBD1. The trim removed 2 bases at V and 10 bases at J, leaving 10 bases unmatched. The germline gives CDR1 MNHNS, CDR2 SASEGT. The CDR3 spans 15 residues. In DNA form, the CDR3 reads TGTGCCAGCAGTGAAAGGACAGGGGGTTCCCTTGTAGCTTTCTTT. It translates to CASSERTGGSLVAFF.

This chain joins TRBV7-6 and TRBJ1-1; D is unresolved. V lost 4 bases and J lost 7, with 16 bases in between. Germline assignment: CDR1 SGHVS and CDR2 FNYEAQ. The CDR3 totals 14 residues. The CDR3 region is CASSSSKGWGEAFF. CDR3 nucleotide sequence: TGTGCCAGCAGCTCCTCGAAGGGTTGGGGTGAAGCTTTCTTT.

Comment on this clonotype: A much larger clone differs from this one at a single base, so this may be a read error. The DNA of the CDR3 is TGTGCCAGTAGTCGAGGACAGGGAATTATGGATGGCTACACCTTC. Translation: CASSRGQGIMDGYTF. This chain uses TRBV19 with TRBJ1-2; 8 positions agree with TRBD1. Germline V gene data show CDR1 as LNHDA and CDR2 as SQIVND (reference sequence). CDR3 length: 15 residues. V lost 5 bases to trimming and J lost 6 bases; unmatched junction nucleotides: 11.

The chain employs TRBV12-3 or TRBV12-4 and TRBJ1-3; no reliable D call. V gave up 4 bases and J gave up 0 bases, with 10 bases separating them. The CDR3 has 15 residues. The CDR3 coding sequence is TGTGCCAGCAGTTCTAACAGCATCTCTGGAAACACCATATATTTT. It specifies CASSSNSISGNTIYF.

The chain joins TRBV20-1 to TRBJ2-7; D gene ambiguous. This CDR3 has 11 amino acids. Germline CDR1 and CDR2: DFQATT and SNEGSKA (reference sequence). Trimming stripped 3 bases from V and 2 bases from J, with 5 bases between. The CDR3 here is CSARGPYEQYF. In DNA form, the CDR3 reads TGCAGTGCTAGGGGTCCCTACGAGCAGTACTTC.

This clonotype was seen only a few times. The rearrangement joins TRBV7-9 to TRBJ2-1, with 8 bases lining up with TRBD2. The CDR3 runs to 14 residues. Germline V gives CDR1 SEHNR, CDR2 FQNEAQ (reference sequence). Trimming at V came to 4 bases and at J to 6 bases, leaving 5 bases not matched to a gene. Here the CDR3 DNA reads TGTGCCAGCAGCTCGGGAGGGCCGGGCAATGAGCAGTTCTTC. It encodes CASSSGGPGNEQFF.

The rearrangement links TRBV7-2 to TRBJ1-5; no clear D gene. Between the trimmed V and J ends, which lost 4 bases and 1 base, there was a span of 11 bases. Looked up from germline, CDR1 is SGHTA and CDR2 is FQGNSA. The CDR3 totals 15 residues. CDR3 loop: CASSSEGMSNQPQHF. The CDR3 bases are TGTGCCAGCAGCTCCGAGGGCATGAGCAATCAGCCCCAGCATTTT.

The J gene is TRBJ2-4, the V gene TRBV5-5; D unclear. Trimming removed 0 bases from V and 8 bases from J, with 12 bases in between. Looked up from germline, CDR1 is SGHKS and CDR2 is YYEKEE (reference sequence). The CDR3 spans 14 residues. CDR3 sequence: CASSLVKILDIQYF. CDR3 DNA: TGTGCCAGCAGCTTGGTGAAGATTTTGGACATTCAGTACTTC.

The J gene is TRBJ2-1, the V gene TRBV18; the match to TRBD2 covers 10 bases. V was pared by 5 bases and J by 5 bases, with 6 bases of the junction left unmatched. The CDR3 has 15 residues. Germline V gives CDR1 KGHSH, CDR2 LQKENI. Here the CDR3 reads CASSSTSGIHNEQFF. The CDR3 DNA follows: TGTGCCAGCTCATCAACTAGCGGGATCCACAATGAGCAGTTCTTC.

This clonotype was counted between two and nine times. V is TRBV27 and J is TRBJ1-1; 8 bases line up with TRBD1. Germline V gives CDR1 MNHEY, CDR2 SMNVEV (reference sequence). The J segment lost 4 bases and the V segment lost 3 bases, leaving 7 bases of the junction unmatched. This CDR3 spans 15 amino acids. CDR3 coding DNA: TGTGCCAGCAGTTTCGACAGGGGAGAAGGCACTGAAGCTTTCTTT. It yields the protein CASSFDRGEGTEAFF.

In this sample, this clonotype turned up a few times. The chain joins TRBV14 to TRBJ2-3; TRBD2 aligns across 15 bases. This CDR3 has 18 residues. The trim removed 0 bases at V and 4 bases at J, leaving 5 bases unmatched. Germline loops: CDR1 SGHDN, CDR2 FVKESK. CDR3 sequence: CASSQDSGLAGGSDTQYF. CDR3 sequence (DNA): TGTGCCAGCAGCCAAGATTCGGGACTAGCGGGAGGCTCAGATACGCAGTATTTT. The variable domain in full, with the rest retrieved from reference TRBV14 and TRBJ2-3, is EAGVTQFPSHSVIEKGQTVTLRCDPISGHDNLYWYRRVMGKEIKFLLHFVKESKQDESGMPNNRFLAERTGGTYSTLKVQPAELEDSGVYFCASSQDSGLAGGSDTQYFGPGTRLTVL.

CDR3 loop: CASRTRTGGNYGYTF. CDR3 DNA: TGTGCCAGCAGGACCCGGACAGGGGGAAACTATGGCTACACCTTC. This rearrangement joins TRBV27 to TRBJ1-2; 10 bases are a match to TRBD1. Germline CDR1 is MNHEY and CDR2 is SMNVEV (reference sequence). V lost 6 bases and J lost 2; bases outside the gene matches: 6. The length of the CDR3 is 15 residues.

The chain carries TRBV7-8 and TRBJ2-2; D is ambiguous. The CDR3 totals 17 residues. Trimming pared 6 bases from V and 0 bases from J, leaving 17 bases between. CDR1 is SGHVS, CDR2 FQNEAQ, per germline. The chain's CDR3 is CASSPLDTLPNTGELFF. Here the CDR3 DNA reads TGTGCCAGCAGTCCGTTGGATACCTTACCGAACACCGGGGAGCTGTTTTTT. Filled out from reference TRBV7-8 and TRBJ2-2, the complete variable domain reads GAGVSQSPRYKVAKRGQDVALRCDPISGHVSLFWYQQALGQGPEFLTYFQNEAQLDKSGLPSDRFFAERPEGSVSTLKIQRTQQEDSAVYLCASSPLDTLPNTGELFFGEGSRLTVL.

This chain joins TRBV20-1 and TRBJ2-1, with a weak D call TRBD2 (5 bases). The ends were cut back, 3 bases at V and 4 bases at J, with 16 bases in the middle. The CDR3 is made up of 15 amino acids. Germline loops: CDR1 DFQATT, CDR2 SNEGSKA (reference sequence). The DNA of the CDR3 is TGCAGTGCTAGTACGGCGGGTAGGAATTACAATGAGCAGTTCTTC. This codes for CSASTAGRNYNEQFF.